Detailed here is one TCR beta chain. Its target is not known. The table came from immunoSEQ multiplex PCR; TCRdb's copy has only in-frame clones and leaves some out. The sample holds just under 20,000 clones, 91% seen once. The sample comes from a study of monozygotic twins with cystic fibrosis. CDR3 length: 15 amino acids. J gave up 4 bases and V 5 bases, and 6 bases lay outside the gene matches. Germline assignment: CDR1 MDHEN and CDR2 SYDVKM. Study-wide results and caveats: Monozygotic CF twin pairs shared significantly more nucleotide-identical clonotypes than unrelated CF individuals did. Clonality was generally low (median approximately 0.0095), higher in the most severe patients.

Sequences were obtained from blood. The V gene is TRBV28, the J gene TRBJ1-4, with 8 positions matching TRBD1. The TCR originated in a girl aged 2-10 years with cystic fibrosis. This CDR3 reads CASSGGQGGNEKLFF. The CDR3, as DNA: TGTGCCAGCAGTGGTGGACAGGGAGGTAATGAAAAACTGTTTTTT.